Listed below are T cell receptor beta chains from one sample, sequenced in a study of blood T cell repertoires in COVID-19. Profiling relied on immunoSEQ multiplex PCR, and the TCRdb table lists in-frame clones only, not all of them. This table has about 170,000 clones, approximately 84% appearing once. The specimen sequenced was peripheral blood. These receptors all come from a woman aged 80 or older with COVID-19, enrolled during active disease. The CDR3 runs from the conserved cysteine through the conserved F or W. A D gene is named only where the DNA matches it firmly. Expanded clones get a size class; other rows say once, few or many, or leave the size out.

>TRBJ1-6|once|TRBV10-1|.
TGCGCCAGCACTAGGGAGGGGGGGCCCGATTCACCCCTCCACTTT
CASTREGGPDSPLHF
>TRBJ1-5|.|TRBV5-3|.
TGTGCCAGAAGCCCGGTGGGGGCCCCCATGTTTCAGCCCCAGCATTTT
CARSPVGAPMFQPQHF
>TRBJ1-1|.|TRBV10-3|TRBD1
TGTGCCATCAGGGGGGGACAGGGTAACACTGAAGCTTTCTTT
CAIRGGQGNTEAFF
>TRBJ2-3|.|TRBV5-1|.
TGCGCCAGCGGGGAGCTGTCCACAGATACGCAGTATTTT
CASGELSTDTQYF
>TRBJ2-1|once|TRBV2|TRBD2
TGTGCCACCGAGAGACTAGCGCGATCCTACAATGAGCAGTTCTTC
CATERLARSYNEQFF
>TRBJ2-3|once|TRBV5-4|TRBD2
TGTGCCAGCAGCTCCGGGACTAGCGGGAGAGATACGCAGTATTTT
CASSSGTSGRDTQYF
>TRBJ1-1|.|TRBV6-2/TRBV6-3|.
TGTGCCAGCAGTTGGGGGCGACGCAACACTGAAGCTTTCTTT
CASSWGRRNTEAFF
>TRBJ1-1|once|TRBV2|.
TGTGCCAGCAGACTACAGGGCGGGGGCACTGAAGCTTTCTTT
CASRLQGGGTEAFF
>TRBJ2-1|once|TRBV6-2/TRBV6-3|TRBD2
TGTGCCAGCAGTTACTCGCCTAGCGGGGGGGATCTCCCCTACAATGAGCAGTTCTTC
CASSYSPSGGDLPYNEQFF
>TRBJ2-7|.|TRBV4-2|.
TGTGCCAGCAGCCAAGAACTAGAGGTATTTTACGAGCAGTACTTC
CASSQELEVFYEQYF
>TRBJ1-4|.|TRBV2|.
TGTGCCAGCCGGGTACCGCAAACAACTAATGAAAAACTGTTTTTT
CASRVPQTTNEKLFF
>TRBJ2-1|.|TRBV9|TRBD2
TGTGCCAGCAGCGTAGTCCCTAGCGGGGGGTGGAATGAGCAGTTCTTC
CASSVVPSGGWNEQFF
>TRBJ2-1|.|TRBV18|.
TGTGCCAGCTCCCTGACTTTTTACAATGAGCAGTTCTTC
CASSLTFYNEQFF
>TRBJ1-1|.|TRBV5-1|TRBD1
TGCGCCAGCAGTCCAACAGGGGTGAACACTGAAGCTTTCTTT
CASSPTGVNTEAFF
>TRBJ1-2|.|TRBV9|.
TGTGCCAGCAGCCCCGGGTCCTATGGCTACACCTTC
CASSPGSYGYTF
>TRBJ1-2|.|TRBV18|.
TGTGCCAGCTCCGGCTCCGAGGATGGCTACACCTTC
CASSGSEDGYTF
>TRBJ2-5|once|TRBV24-1|.
TGTGCCACCAGTGATTTTCGCGGGCCTCAAGAGACCCAGTACTTC
CATSDFRGPQETQYF
>TRBJ2-3|.|TRBV4-3|.
TGCGCCAGCAGCCAAGAAGTCAGGGTTACAGATACGCAGTATTTT
CASSQEVRVTDTQYF
>TRBJ2-7|.|TRBV23-1|TRBD2
TGCGCCAGCAGTCAATCGACTGGGATGTCAGCCCCGGGACTAGCGGGATCCAGGTCCCCCGAGCAGTACTTC
CASSQSTGMSAPGLAGSRSPEQYF
>TRBJ1-1|.|TRBV7-2|.
TGTGCCAGCAGCCCAGCGGGGGCAGTTACTGAAGCTTTCTTT
CASSPAGAVTEAFF
>TRBJ1-1|.|TRBV6-5|.
TGTGCCAGCAGTTACTCGAGTATGGCCGGACTGTCTGAAGCTTTCTTT
CASSYSSMAGLSEAFF
>TRBJ2-5|.|TRBV7-8|TRBD1
TGTGCCAGCAGCCCCAGAAGGGACAGCTACCAAGAGACCCAGTACTTC
CASSPRRDSYQETQYF
>TRBJ2-5|.|TRBV7-6|TRBD1
TGTGCCAGCAGCTCGGACAGGGGGTTCCAAGAGACCCAGTACTTC
CASSSDRGFQETQYF
>TRBJ1-2|.|TRBV6-2/TRBV6-3|TRBD1
TGTGCCAGCAGTTACCGCGGACAGGGGGAAGGGGATGGCTACACCTTC
CASSYRGQGEGDGYTF
>TRBJ1-6|.|TRBV5-1|TRBD1
TGCGCCAGCAGGTCCGGGACAGGGGATTCACCCCTCCACTTT
CASRSGTGDSPLHF
>TRBJ2-3|.|TRBV7-3|TRBD1
TGTGCCAGCAGCTCCTTTTTGACAGGGGGCCCAGATACGCAGTATTTT
CASSSFLTGGPDTQYF
>TRBJ2-7|.|TRBV3-1/TRBV3-2|.
TGTGCCAGCAGCCAAGGCCAGACTTTATCCTACGAGCAGTACTTC
CASSQGQTLSYEQYF
>TRBJ1-5|few|TRBV6-5|.
TGTGCCAGCAGTTACTCCTCACAGGGCAATCAGCCCCAGCATTTT
CASSYSSQGNQPQHF
>TRBJ2-7|.|TRBV5-1|.
TGCGCCAGCAGCTTGTTGGTAGCCCCTGACGAGCAGTACTTC
CASSLLVAPDEQYF
>TRBJ1-1|once|TRBV23-1|TRBD1
TGCGCCAGCAACCCGGGACAGGGGGAGAACACTGAAGCTTTCTTT
CASNPGQGENTEAFF
>TRBJ1-4|.|TRBV30|.
TGTGCCTGGAGTGGTTCGGGGGTCGAAAAACTGTTTTTT
CAWSGSGVEKLFF
>TRBJ2-1|.|TRBV5-4|.
TGTGCCAGCAGCTTACTGAGCTCCTACAATGAGCAGTTCTTC
CASSLLSSYNEQFF
>TRBJ1-2|.|TRBV6-5|TRBD1
TGTGCCAGCAGTTTACGACAGGGATTGATTAACTATGGCTACACCTTC
CASSLRQGLINYGYTF